Each of the 17 T cell receptor beta chains below was sequenced from the same sample in a study of identical twins. TCRdb processed the 5' RACE reads anew with MiXCR; each CDR3 protein has one entry. The data hold roughly 690,000 distinct CDR3 sequences, with around 6% observed a single time. Material: naive T cells sorted from blood. The source is a man aged 18 to 29 in good health.

In regard to this clonotype: A much larger clone sits a single nucleotide away, making a read error possible. The V gene is TRBV7-9, the J gene TRBJ2-1; D call uncertain. Germline V lookup: CDR1 SEHNR, CDR2 FQNEAQ (reference sequence). There are 14 residues in the CDR3. CDR3 nucleotides: TGTGACAGCAGCTTAGAGAGAGTTGACAATGAGCAGTTCTTC. Its translation is CDSSLERVDNEQFF.

This clonotype was detected a few times. The gene calls are TRBV2 and TRBJ2-1; tentative D call: TRBD2 (5 bases). The CDR3 runs to 14 residues. The germline V gene encodes CDR1 SNHLY and CDR2 FYNNEI. The V end lost 2 bases, the J end lost 5 bases, and 10 bases lay between the germline ends. The CDR3 coding sequence is TGTGCCAGCAGTGAAAGGACGGGGAACAATGAGCAGTTCTTC. Translated: CASSERTGNNEQFF. The complete variable domain, with remaining parts taken from reference TRBV2 and TRBJ2-1, reads EPEVTQTPSHQVTQMGQEVILRCVPISNHLYFYWYRQILGQKVEFLVSFYNNEISEKSEIFDDQFSVERPDGSNFTLKIRSTKLEDSAMYFCASSERTGNNEQFFGPGTRLTVL.

Ten or more counts support this clonotype. This chain links TRBV9 with TRBJ2-1; a weak D match, TRBD1 (6 bases). Trimming shortened V by 3 bases and J by 9 bases, and 19 bases separated the two germline ends. The CDR3 spans 15 residues. The germline gives CDR1 SGDLS, CDR2 YYNGEE. The CDR3 region is CASSAEGHRTSEQFF. In DNA form, the CDR3 reads TGTGCCAGCAGCGCAGAGGGACACCGAACGTCTGAGCAGTTCTTC.

The rearrangement uses TRBV27 and TRBJ2-1; D is uncertain. V lost 4 bases and J 0 bases, leaving 13 bases between the germline ends. The CDR3 loop spans 16 amino acids. Germline V gene lookup returns CDR1 MNHEY and CDR2 SMNVEV (reference sequence). The CDR3 DNA reads TGTGCCAGCAGTTCTTACCTTCTCAGCTCCTACAATGAGCAGTTCTTC. It translates to CASSSYLLSSYNEQFF.

This clonotype was seen more than once but under ten times. The chain combines TRBV27 with TRBJ2-2, with D perhaps matching TRBD1 or TRBD2 (5 bases each). The CDR3 totals 17 residues. Trimming shortened V by 5 bases and J by 5 bases, and 21 bases separated the two germline ends. CDR1 and CDR2 from the germline V gene are MNHEY and SMNVEV (reference sequence). This CDR3 is CASSPIGPGARTGELFF. The CDR3, as DNA: TGTGCCAGCAGTCCTATCGGGCCCGGGGCGCGAACCGGGGAGCTGTTTTTT.

A few counts support this clonotype. The chain is built from TRBV12-3 or TRBV12-4 and TRBJ2-5; 8 positions agree with TRBD1. The trim removed 5 bases at V and 3 bases at J, leaving 2 bases unmatched. The CDR3 covers 13 residues. The CDR3 DNA reads as TGTGCCAGCAGTCGGGACAGGAAAGAGACCCAGTACTTC. Residues: CASSRDRKETQYF.

The CDR3: CASVGKRASVGYTF. Here the CDR3 DNA reads TGTGCCAGCGTTGGAAAACGGGCCTCAGTAGGCTACACCTTC. The chain couples TRBV6-2 or TRBV6-3 to TRBJ1-2; no reliable D call. The CDR3 length is 14 residues. Between the trimmed V and J ends, which lost 8 bases and 8 bases, there was a span of 21 bases. Germline loops: CDR1 MNHEY, CDR2 SVGEGT.

This clonotype was found many times. The chain has TRBV29-1 and TRBJ2-1; D may be TRBD2 (5 bases). There are 12 residues in the CDR3. Germline V gene lookup returns CDR1 SQVTM and CDR2 ANQGSEA. Trimming removed 2 bases from V and 6 bases from J, with 8 bases in between. The CDR3 DNA reads as TGCAGCGTTGAAAGGGAGTTCAATGAGCAGTTCTTC. Translating gives CSVEREFNEQFF.

The V and J genes are TRBV6-2 or TRBV6-3 and TRBJ2-1; 9 positions agree with TRBD1. Germline V gene data show CDR1 as MNHEY and CDR2 as SVGEGT. CDR3 size: 14 residues. V shed 6 bases and J 6 bases; nucleotides not matched to a gene: 6. The CDR3 loop reads CASSKQGAGNEQFF. CDR3 nucleotide sequence: TGTGCCAGCAGCAAACAGGGGGCGGGCAATGAGCAGTTCTTC.

This clonotype was seen ten or more times. The CDR3 protein is CAISVGQLDEQYF. As DNA, the CDR3 is TGTGCCATCAGCGTGGGACAATTAGACGAGCAGTACTTC. The chain uses TRBV10-3 and TRBJ2-7; perhaps TRBD1 as D (6 bases). The germline CDR1 and CDR2 sequences are ENHRY and SYGVKD. This CDR3 spans 13 amino acids. Trimming pared 6 bases from V and 5 bases from J, leaving 14 bases between.

This clonotype was picked up many times. The J gene is TRBJ1-1, the V gene TRBV12-3 or TRBV12-4, with D perhaps TRBD1 (6 bases). Trimming took 4 bases from V and 0 from J, leaving 15 bases between them. CDR3 size: 16 residues. The CDR3 region is CASSSEDRLMNTEAFF. The CDR3 region has the DNA TGTGCCAGCAGTTCGGAGGACAGACTTATGAACACTGAAGCTTTCTTT.

The CDR3 reads CASSEAGGIPGELFF. CDR3 DNA: TGTGCCAGCAGTGAAGCAGGGGGTATCCCCGGGGAGCTGTTTTTT. The gene calls are TRBV2 and TRBJ2-2, with D possibly being TRBD1 (6 bases). The germline gives CDR1 SNHLY, CDR2 FYNNEI. CDR3 length: 15 amino acids. Trimming took 0 bases from V and 6 from J, leaving 11 bases between them. The entire variable domain, with the rest obtained from reference TRBV2 and TRBJ2-2, is as follows: EPEVTQTPSHQVTQMGQEVILRCVPISNHLYFYWYRQILGQKVEFLVSFYNNEISEKSEIFDDQFSVERPDGSNFTLKIRSTKLEDSAMYFCASSEAGGIPGELFFGEGSRLTVL.

This clonotype was picked up many times. The chain links TRBV6-5 to TRBJ2-1; the match to TRBD1 covers 7 bases. Germline-derived CDR1 and CDR2 are MNHEY and SVGAGI. This CDR3 is built from 15 residues. The V segment lost 3 bases and the J segment 6 bases; nucleotides outside the gene matches: 8. The CDR3 nucleotides are TGTGCCAGCAGTTATTCCACAGGGGTTGGCAATGAGCAGTTCTTC. This sequence encodes CASSYSTGVGNEQFF.

V usage is TRBV20-1 and J usage is TRBJ2-7, with no clear D. The CDR3 spans 14 residues. V shed 6 bases and J shed 0 bases, with 15 bases lying between them. Per the germline V gene, CDR1 is DFQATT and CDR2 is SNEGSKA (reference sequence). The CDR3 protein is CSATTSASSYEQYF. DNA for the CDR3: TGCAGTGCAACAACGTCTGCCAGCTCCTACGAGCAGTACTTC.

This clonotype has at least ten counts. The chain uses TRBV12-3 or TRBV12-4 and TRBJ2-5; 9 nucleotides line up with TRBD1. The CDR3 extends over 13 amino acids. Trimming removed 5 bases from V and 6 bases from J; junction bases left unmatched: 4. CDR3 loop: CASSTGGQQTQYF. CDR3 DNA: TGTGCCAGCAGTACAGGGGGCCAGCAGACCCAGTACTTC.

This chain links TRBV18 with TRBJ2-1; 7 nucleotides match TRBD2. Germline values: CDR1 KGHSH, CDR2 LQKENI. Trimming removed 9 bases from V and 7 bases from J; junction bases left unmatched: 15. This CDR3 has 15 residues. The CDR3: CARPSGLAAGNEQFF. CDR3 DNA: TGTGCCAGACCTTCGGGGCTAGCGGCGGGGAATGAGCAGTTCTTC. Drawing the rest from reference TRBV18 and TRBJ2-1, the complete variable domain is NAGVMQNPRHLVRRRGQEARLRCSPMKGHSHVYWYRQLPEEGLKFMVYLQKENIIDESGMPKERFSAEFPKEGPSILRIQQVVRGDSAAYFCARPSGLAAGNEQFFGPGTRLTVL.

This clonotype was recorded many times. This chain joins TRBV29-1 and TRBJ2-4; 8 bases agree with TRBD1. The CDR3 loop spans 13 amino acids. Germline loops: CDR1 SQVTM, CDR2 ANQGSEA. Trimming cost V 7 bases and J 3 bases; bases outside gene matches: 5. The CDR3 loop reads CSARTGIKNIQYF. As DNA, the CDR3 is TGCAGCGCTCGGACAGGGATCAAAAACATTCAGTACTTC.